These 17 T cell receptor beta chains were sequenced from one sample in a study of blood T cell repertoires in COVID-19. Repertoires were generated with immunoSEQ multiplex PCR, while TCRdb's copy carries only in-frame clones and drops some. Of about 160,000 clones listed, approximately 95% are singletons. Sequencing was performed on peripheral blood. The receptors originated from a woman aged 60-70 years with COVID-19, enrolled during active disease.

The V and J genes are TRBV4-1 and TRBJ2-7; D is unresolved. Germline V gene data show CDR1 as MGHRA and CDR2 as YSYEKL. V was trimmed by 2 bases and J by 0 bases, leaving 14 bases between them. The CDR3 spans 16 residues. The CDR3 DNA reads TGCGCCAGCAGCCAAACCACCCGGCGGTACTCCTACGAGCAGTACTTC. This gives the protein CASSQTTRRYSYEQYF.

The chain recombines TRBV19 with TRBJ1-4; no clear D gene. V lost 5 bases, J lost 6 bases, and 16 bases lay in between. CDR1 and CDR2 from the germline V gene are LNHDA and SQIVND (reference sequence). The CDR3 totals 15 residues. CDR3 nucleotide sequence: TGTGCCAGTAGTCACCCTCGAGGGAGACATGAAAAACTGTTTTTT. Protein product: CASSHPRGRHEKLFF.

The J gene is TRBJ1-1, the V gene TRBV11-2; possible D gene TRBD1, 6 bases. V was pared by 1 base and J by 2 bases, with 14 bases between. The CDR3 has 16 amino acids. Germline V gene sequence: CDR1 SGHAT, CDR2 FQNNGV. CDR3 sequence reads: CASSLGWTVANTEAFF. In DNA form, the CDR3 reads TGTGCCAGCAGCTTAGGCTGGACAGTAGCTAACACTGAAGCTTTCTTT.

The V and J genes are TRBV6-2 or TRBV6-3 and TRBJ1-6, with a weak D call TRBD1 (6 bases). Germline V gene data show CDR1 as MNHEY and CDR2 as SVGEGT. The CDR3 spans 21 residues. Trimming removed 2 bases from V and 0 bases from J, with 23 bases in between. The DNA of the CDR3 is TGTGCCAGCAGTTACCCGACGATCCGGGACACCGAGAACTCCTATAATTCACCCCTCCACTTT. Amino acid sequence: CASSYPTIRDTENSYNSPLHF.

CDR3 nucleotides: TGTGCCAGCAGCCTAGGGACAGGGATGGAAAAACTGTTTTTT. Protein product: CASSLGTGMEKLFF. The V and J genes are TRBV5-5 and TRBJ1-4; 9 bases match TRBD1. Germline loops: CDR1 SGHKS, CDR2 YYEKEE (reference sequence). Germline trimming cut 4 bases from V and 8 bases from J; bases unmatched to any gene: 6. This CDR3 is built from 14 residues.

The chain joins TRBV18 to TRBJ1-1, with a weak D call TRBD1 (5 bases). CDR3 length: 14 amino acids. V was cut by 2 bases and J by 4 bases, with 11 bases left in between. CDR1 KGHSH and CDR2 LQKENI come from the germline V gene. The CDR3: CASSPGASSTEAFF. The CDR3 bases are TGTGCCAGCTCACCAGGGGCGAGTAGCACTGAAGCTTTCTTT.

This chain links TRBV7-9 with TRBJ1-1, with D possibly being TRBD1 (5 bases). The V gene's germline CDR1 is SEHNR and CDR2 FQNEAQ (reference sequence). The CDR3 length is 14 residues. V was shortened by 0 bases and J by 6 bases, with 11 bases between the two germline ends. DNA of the CDR3: TGTGCCAGCAGCTTAGCCAGGGCAGCCGCTGAAGCTTTCTTT. Protein sequence: CASSLARAAAEAFF.

This clone showed up many times. CDR3 nucleotide sequence: TGCAGCGGGCAAGCGACAGGGAAGGGCACTGAAGCTTTCTTT. Translating gives CSGQATGKGTEAFF. The chain combines TRBV29-1 with TRBJ1-1, with 7 bases identical to TRBD1. J gave up 4 bases and V 7 bases, and 12 bases lay outside the gene matches. The CDR3 loop spans 14 amino acids. The germline gives CDR1 SQVTM, CDR2 ANQGSEA. Complete variable domain (other parts from reference TRBV29-1 and TRBJ1-1): SAVISQKPSRDICQRGTSLTIQCQVDSQVTMMFWYRQQPGQSLTLIATANQGSEATYESGFVIDKFPISRPNLTFSTLTVSNMSPEDSSIYLCSGQATGKGTEAFFGQGTRLTVV.

Here the CDR3 DNA reads TGTGCCAGTACGACTAGCGGGATCACCGGGGAGCTGTTTTTT. Protein: CASTTSGITGELFF. The chain links TRBV19 to TRBJ2-2, with 11 positions matching TRBD2. Germline values: CDR1 LNHDA, CDR2 SQIVND (reference sequence). CDR3 size: 14 residues. Germline trimming cut 7 bases from V and 4 bases from J; bases unmatched to any gene: 2.

The chain links TRBV7-2 to TRBJ1-1; 7 positions agree with TRBD1. This CDR3 region has 13 residues. Germline trimming cut 5 bases from V and 7 bases from J; bases unmatched to any gene: 7. The germline gives CDR1 SGHTA, CDR2 FQGNSA. The CDR3 DNA sequence: TGTGCCAGCAGCCGGACAGGTACGAGTGAAGCTTTCTTT. It translates to CASSRTGTSEAFF.

The CDR3 spells CASSQERTSGGVRNEQFF. The CDR3 bases are TGCGCCAGCAGCCAAGAACGGACTAGCGGGGGGGTTCGCAATGAGCAGTTCTTC. J is TRBJ2-1 and V is TRBV4-3; 15 bases align to TRBD2. Unmatched junction bases numbered 6, after V lost 0 bases and J lost 6 bases. CDR3 length: 18 amino acids. Looked up from germline, CDR1 is LGHNA and CDR2 is YSLEER.

The CDR3 reads CASSAGYVLNQPQHF. The CDR3 DNA follows: TGTGCCAGCAGTGCAGGGTACGTATTGAATCAGCCCCAGCATTTT. The chain recombines TRBV6-2 or TRBV6-3 with TRBJ1-5; D might be TRBD1 (5 bases). The CDR3 runs to 15 residues. Germline V gene lookup returns CDR1 MNHEY and CDR2 SVGEGT. V lost 5 bases, J lost 4 bases, and 15 bases lay in between.

The chain couples TRBV6-5 to TRBJ1-2, with D uncertain. The CDR3 covers 14 residues. Germline V gene sequence: CDR1 MNHEY, CDR2 SVGAGI. The germline V and J ends were trimmed by 2 bases and 8 bases, with 15 bases remaining between them. The CDR3 DNA reads TGTGCCAGCAGTTACCGCTCTAACTCCGGGGGCTACACCTTC. Encoded protein: CASSYRSNSGGYTF.

The rearrangement uses TRBV19 and TRBJ1-4, with 9 bases that match TRBD1. CDR1 LNHDA and CDR2 SQIVND come from the germline V gene (reference sequence). Trimming took 2 bases from V and 0 from J; bases not matched to a gene: 10. The CDR3 runs 19 residues. In DNA, the CDR3 is TGTGCCAGTAGTATAAGAGGGACAGGGATGGTCGCAACTAATGAAAAACTGTTTTTT. It specifies CASSIRGTGMVATNEKLFF. The full variable domain, in which reference TRBV19 and TRBJ1-4 provide the parts outside the CDR3, is DGGITQSPKYLFRKEGQNVTLSCEQNLNHDAMYWYRQDPGQGLRLIYYSQIVNDFQKGDIAEGYSVSREKKESFPLTVTSAQKNPTAFYLCASSIRGTGMVATNEKLFFGSGTQLSVL.

The chain is built from TRBV11-3 and TRBJ1-3, with 7 positions matching TRBD1. Germline loops: CDR1 SGHNT, CDR2 YENEEA. J lost 0 bases, V lost 6 bases, and 5 bases had no gene match. The CDR3 spans 15 residues. The CDR3 region has the DNA TGTGCCAGCAGTAAACAGGGGATCTCTGGAAACACCATATATTTT. Its translation: CASSKQGISGNTIYF.

The CDR3 region has the DNA TGTGCCAGCAGCCAATCAAGTTCGACAGTCTATGGCTACACCTTC. Translated: CASSQSSSTVYGYTF. The V and J genes are TRBV16 and TRBJ1-2, with a possible D match to TRBD1 (5 bases). The CDR3 covers 15 residues. Trimming removed 0 bases from V and 4 bases from J, with 12 bases in between. In germline, CDR1 is KGHSY, CDR2 FQNENV.

CDR3 sequence reads: CASSVGLNNEQFF. CDR3 nucleotides: TGCGCCAGCAGCGTGGGACTTAACAATGAGCAGTTCTTC. V gene TRBV5-1 combines with J gene TRBJ2-1, with D tentatively TRBD2 (6 bases). Germline CDR1 reads SGHRS; CDR2 reads YFSETQ. This CDR3 is 13 amino acids long. Trimming stripped 4 bases from V and 5 bases from J, with 10 bases between.